Below, 32 T cell receptor beta chains from the same sample are listed, as sequenced in a study of glioma-infiltrating T cells after dendritic cell vaccination. Assay used: immunoSEQ multiplex PCR; TCRdb lists only in-frame clones, some missing. The sample holds about 92,000 clones, 80% to 90% seen once. The sample here was blood, taken before dendritic cell vaccination. Receptor source: a human donor with glioblastoma.

The CDR3 DNA reads as TGTGCCAGCAGCTTAAGTCCCGGAGGGGAGAACACTGAAGCTTTCTTT. Its translation is CASSLSPGGENTEAFF. The chain uses TRBV7-6 and TRBJ1-1; D possibly corresponds to TRBD1 (5 bases). This CDR3 is built from 16 residues. The germline V gene encodes CDR1 SGHVS and CDR2 FNYEAQ. V lost 2 bases and J 1 base, leaving 14 bases between the germline ends.

This sequence joins TRBV5-6 and TRBJ2-2, with D maybe TRBD1 (5 bases). Germline CDR1 reads SGHDT; CDR2 reads YYEEEE. The CDR3 runs to 15 residues. V was trimmed by 0 bases and J by 5 bases, leaving 11 bases between them. The CDR3 reads CASSLARAATGELFF. As DNA, the CDR3 is TGTGCCAGCAGCTTGGCCAGGGCGGCGACCGGGGAGCTGTTTTTT. The entire variable domain, with the rest obtained from reference TRBV5-6 and TRBJ2-2, is as follows: DAGVTQSPTHLIKTRGQQVTLRCSPKSGHDTVSWYQQALGQGPQFIFQYYEEEERQRGNFPDRFSGHQFPNYSSELNVNALLLGDSALYLCASSLARAATGELFFGEGSRLTVL.

Regarding this clone: The junction departs from germline at one end; a sequencing error may be responsible. The V call is TRBV7-2, the J call TRBJ2-2; 11 bases agree with TRBD2. Germline loops: CDR1 SGHTA, CDR2 FQGNSA. CDR3 size: 15 residues. For the CDR3, the DNA is TGTGCCAGCAGCTTGACTAGCGGGAACGCCGGGGAGCTGTTTTTT. As protein: CASSLTSGNAGELFF.

V usage is TRBV5-1 and J usage is TRBJ2-3, with TRBD1 matching 7 bases. The CDR3 runs 15 residues. Germline loops: CDR1 SGHRS, CDR2 YFSETQ. J lost 0 bases, V lost 4 bases, and 5 bases had no gene match. CDR3 in amino acids: CASSQTGPSTDTQYF. Here the CDR3 DNA reads TGCGCCAGCAGCCAGACAGGGCCGAGCACAGATACGCAGTATTTT.

The J gene is TRBJ1-5, the V gene TRBV4-1; 7 positions match TRBD1. This CDR3 contains 16 residues. The junction had 7 bases not matched to a gene; V was cut back by 1 base and J by 4 bases. Per germline, CDR1 MGHRA and CDR2 YSYEKL. CDR3: CASSQGRARGNQPQHF. The CDR3 DNA reads TGCGCCAGCAGCCAAGGCCGAGCCAGGGGGAATCAGCCCCAGCATTTT.

This sequence joins TRBV25-1 and TRBJ1-5, with D perhaps TRBD1 (5 bases). Germline CDR1 and CDR2: MGHDK and SYGVNS. CDR3 size: 16 residues. V lost 5 bases and J lost 2, with 16 bases in between. As DNA, the CDR3 is TGTGCCAGCAGTCCTCCAGGGTTTGTCGGCAATCAGCCCCAGCATTTT. Translating gives CASSPPGFVGNQPQHF.

A single count supports this clone. The chain links TRBV27 to TRBJ2-1; 12 bases are shared with TRBD2. This CDR3 contains 17 residues. V dropped 2 bases and J dropped 8; count of bases not matched to a gene: 10. Looked up from germline, CDR1 is MNHEY and CDR2 is SMNVEV (reference sequence). CDR3 sequence reads: CASSLLAGGPLFDEQFF. The CDR3 DNA is TGTGCCAGCAGTTTACTAGCGGGAGGGCCTTTGTTCGATGAGCAGTTCTTC.

The V call is TRBV7-9, the J call TRBJ2-2, with 9 bases lining up with TRBD1. Germline CDR1 and CDR2: SEHNR and FQNEAQ (reference sequence). Germline trimming cut 5 bases from V and 5 bases from J; bases unmatched to any gene: 9. The CDR3 runs to 16 residues. Here the CDR3 reads CASSPAGDRVTGELFF. CDR3 DNA: TGTGCCAGCAGCCCCGCTGGGGACAGGGTGACCGGGGAGCTGTTTTTT.

The chain uses TRBV29-1 and TRBJ2-7, with D possibly being TRBD1 (6 bases). Germline loops: CDR1 SQVTM, CDR2 ANQGSEA. The CDR3 is made up of 12 amino acids. Trimming left V 3 bases short and J 4 bases short, with 10 bases between. The CDR3 region is CSVEGQGYEQYF. CDR3 DNA sequence: TGCAGCGTTGAGGGGCAGGGGTACGAGCAGTACTTC.

This rearrangement joins TRBV10-3 to TRBJ2-7, with a possible D match to TRBD2 (6 bases). Trimming removed 3 bases at V and 1 base at J, with 16 bases between. The CDR3 contains 16 residues. Germline CDR1 ENHRY, CDR2 SYGVKD. CDR3 residues: CAISDRSGEPSYEQYF. In nucleotides, the CDR3 is TGTGCCATCAGTGATCGTTCGGGGGAGCCATCCTACGAGCAGTACTTC.

For this clone: Other nucleotide sequences from this sample produce the same CDR3. The chain has TRBV2 and TRBJ1-1; 10 nucleotides match TRBD1. The CDR3 consists of 14 residues. The germline CDR1 and CDR2 sequences are SNHLY and FYNNEI. Trimming removed 8 bases from V and 0 bases from J; junction bases left unmatched: 3. CDR3 in amino acids: CASRDRGLNTEAFF. CDR3 in DNA: TGTGCCAGCCGGGACAGGGGATTGAACACTGAAGCTTTCTTT. Combining the CDR3 with reference TRBV2 and TRBJ1-1 gives the whole variable domain EPEVTQTPSHQVTQMGQEVILRCVPISNHLYFYWYRQILGQKVEFLVSFYNNEISEKSEIFDDQFSVERPDGSNFTLKIRSTKLEDSAMYFCASRDRGLNTEAFFGQGTRLTVV.

Only a few counts were recorded for this clone. V gene TRBV5-1 combines with J gene TRBJ1-6; 9 nucleotides align to TRBD1. From germline, CDR1 is SGHRS and CDR2 YFSETQ. V gave up 0 bases and J gave up 4 bases; unmatched junction bases: 11. CDR3 length: 19 amino acids. Written as DNA, the CDR3 is TGCGCCAGCAGCTTGGCCTCCGGGACAGGGAAGTCATATAATTCACCCCTCCACTTT. Encoded protein: CASSLASGTGKSYNSPLHF.

This clone occurred a few times. CDR3 bases: TGTGCCAGCAGCTTAGAGAGGGGGCAGAACACTGAAGCTTTCTTT. Protein sequence: CASSLERGQNTEAFF. The chain carries TRBV7-9 and TRBJ1-1, with 7 bases aligning to TRBD1. Unmatched junction bases numbered 3, after V lost 1 base and J lost 1 base. The CDR3 has 15 amino acids. Germline CDR1 and CDR2: SEHNR and FQNEAQ (reference sequence).

The rearrangement links TRBV5-1 to TRBJ2-7; 11 bases map to TRBD1. Germline V gene data show CDR1 as SGHRS and CDR2 as YFSETQ. The ends lost 6 bases at V and 5 bases at J; junction bases unmatched: 10. The CDR3 consists of 15 residues. The CDR3 region is CASTYGTGGVNEQYF. The DNA for the CDR3 is TGCGCCAGCACCTATGGGACAGGGGGGGTCAACGAGCAGTACTTC.

The rearrangement joins TRBV19 to TRBJ1-2; perhaps TRBD1 as D (6 bases). Germline V gives CDR1 LNHDA, CDR2 SQIVND (reference sequence). The V end was cut by 7 bases, the J end by 5 bases, with 14 bases between. This CDR3 is 13 amino acids long. The CDR3 DNA reads as TGTGCCAGTATCAACACAGGGTATTATGGCTACACCTTC. Its translation is CASINTGYYGYTF.

The rearrangement links TRBV27 to TRBJ1-3; the D gene is possibly TRBD1 (6 bases). Trimming took off 6 bases at V and 4 bases at J, with 13 bases between the two ends. CDR1 MNHEY and CDR2 SMNVEV come from the germline V gene (reference sequence). There are 14 residues in the CDR3. The chain's CDR3 is CASSSPGHGNTIYF. The CDR3 DNA follows: TGTGCCAGCAGCTCACCGGGACACGGAAACACCATATATTTT.

This chain uses TRBV19 with TRBJ2-1; D not certain. CDR1 is LNHDA and CDR2 is SQIVND in the germline V gene (reference sequence). The CDR3 is 14 amino acids. V was pared by 6 bases and J by 5 bases, with 14 bases between. The CDR3 coding sequence is TGTGCCAGTAGGGCCCAGGTCTATCACAATGAGCAGTTCTTC. Amino acid sequence: CASRAQVYHNEQFF.

The CDR3 protein is CASSSPGQGAETQYF. The CDR3 DNA reads as TGTGCCAGCAGTTCACCAGGACAGGGGGCTGAGACCCAGTACTTC. This chain links TRBV28 with TRBJ2-5; 11 bases fit TRBD1. The germline V gene has CDR1 MDHEN and CDR2 SYDVKM. The CDR3 contains 15 residues. After removal of 4 bases from V and 5 bases from J, the junction contained 6 bases not matched to a gene.

The chain joins TRBV13 to TRBJ1-2; unclear D gene. The CDR3 runs to 15 residues. Trimming took 0 bases from V and 4 from J, leaving 12 bases between them. CDR1 and CDR2 (germline): PRHDT, FYEKMQ (reference sequence). CDR3 region: CASSLGIGEGYGYTF. The CDR3 bases are TGTGCCAGCAGCTTAGGTATCGGGGAAGGCTATGGCTACACCTTC. Looking up the rest from reference TRBV13 and TRBJ1-2 gives the full variable domain: AAGVIQSPRHLIKEKRETATLKCYPIPRHDTVYWYQQGPGQDPQFLISFYEKMQSDKGSIPDRFSAQQFSDYHSELNMSSLELGDSALYFCASSLGIGEGYGYTFGSGTRLTVV.

This clone was seen a single time. This chain uses TRBV7-9 with TRBJ2-5, with D hard to call. The CDR3 runs 13 residues. The V gene's germline CDR1 is SEHNR and CDR2 FQNEAQ (reference sequence). V gave up 5 bases and J gave up 4 bases, with 11 bases separating them. The CDR3 nucleotides are TGTGCCAGCAGCCGTGACTCCCCAGAGACCCAGTACTTC. This encodes CASSRDSPETQYF.

The V call is TRBV5-1, the J call TRBJ1-1, with D uncertain. The CDR3 runs 14 residues. V lost 0 bases to trimming and J lost 1 base, with 7 bases between them. CDR1 and CDR2 from the germline V gene are SGHRS and YFSETQ. The CDR3 sequence is CASSLAWPNTEAFF. Here the CDR3 DNA reads TGCGCCAGCAGCTTGGCATGGCCGAACACTGAAGCTTTCTTT.

In DNA form, the CDR3 reads TGTGCCAGCAGCGGCCTTGGGCCCACAGAGACCCAGTACTTC. Translation gives CASSGLGPTETQYF. The chain joins TRBV9 to TRBJ2-5; D unresolved. Per germline, CDR1 SGDLS and CDR2 YYNGEE. The CDR3 is 14 residues long. The V end was cut by 3 bases, the J end by 4 bases, with 13 bases between.

This clone was seen just once. The CDR3 coding sequence is TGTGCCAGCAGCTCCTCCGGGACTGTCTATAATTCACCCCTCCACTTT. Amino acid sequence: CASSSSGTVYNSPLHF. J is TRBJ1-6 and V is TRBV9, with D perhaps TRBD1 (5 bases). Trimming removed 4 bases at V and 3 bases at J, with 14 bases between. The germline gives CDR1 SGDLS, CDR2 YYNGEE. The CDR3 runs to 16 residues. Complete variable domain (other parts from reference TRBV9 and TRBJ1-6): DSGVTQTPKHLITATGQRVTLRCSPRSGDLSVYWYQQSLDQGLQFLIQYYNGEERAKGNILERFSAQQFPDLHSELNLSSLELGDSALYFCASSSSGTVYNSPLHFGNGTRLTVT.

The chain recombines TRBV12-5 with TRBJ1-2; tentative D call: TRBD1 (5 bases). CDR1 is LGHNT, CDR2 FRNRAP, per germline. V gave up 2 bases and J gave up 3 bases, with 10 bases separating them. The CDR3 contains 14 residues. CDR3 bases: TGTGCTAGTGGTTTGTCGACAGCTGACTATGGCTACACCTTC. It is translated as CASGLSTADYGYTF.

This chain joins TRBV15 and TRBJ1-5; D gene ambiguous. The CDR3 has 14 residues. Germline V gene lookup returns CDR1 LNHNV and CDR2 YYDKDF (reference sequence). Trimming removed 1 base from V and 3 bases from J, with 7 bases in between. The CDR3: CATSRGLSNQPQHF. CDR3 DNA sequence: TGTGCCACCAGCAGAGGACTGTCCAATCAGCCCCAGCATTTT.

J is TRBJ1-2 and V is TRBV6-6; tentatively, D is TRBD1 (6 bases). V lost 7 bases to trimming and J lost 2 bases, with 11 bases between them. CDR3 length: 13 residues. Germline CDR1 is MNHNY and CDR2 is SVGAGI (reference sequence). The CDR3 nucleotides read TGTGCCAGCACTAGAACAGGGAACTATGGCTACACCTTC. It specifies CASTRTGNYGYTF.

The V gene is TRBV18, the J gene TRBJ1-2; 7 bases map to TRBD1. Germline CDR1 reads KGHSH; CDR2 reads LQKENI. The CDR3 runs 16 residues. Trimming cost V 5 bases and J 2 bases; bases outside gene matches: 11. The CDR3 spells CASSGGTGVWNYGYTF. CDR3 sequence (DNA): TGTGCCAGCTCAGGTGGAACAGGGGTATGGAACTATGGCTACACCTTC.

The rearrangement uses TRBV9 and TRBJ2-3; D might be TRBD1 (6 bases). CDR1 SGDLS and CDR2 YYNGEE come from the germline V gene. The V end lost 4 bases, the J end lost 0 bases, and 12 bases lay between the germline ends. The CDR3 is made up of 15 amino acids. CDR3 sequence: CASSPTTGSTDTQYF. In DNA, the CDR3 is TGTGCCAGCAGCCCAACCACAGGGAGCACAGATACGCAGTATTTT. Together with reference TRBV9 and TRBJ2-3, the CDR3 gives the full variable domain: DSGVTQTPKHLITATGQRVTLRCSPRSGDLSVYWYQQSLDQGLQFLIQYYNGEERAKGNILERFSAQQFPDLHSELNLSSLELGDSALYFCASSPTTGSTDTQYFGPGTRLTVL.

The V gene is TRBV28, the J gene TRBJ2-3, with D possibly being TRBD2 (8 bases). Germline CDR1 MDHEN, CDR2 SYDVKM. This CDR3 has 18 residues. With 7 bases removed from V and 4 bases from J, the gap between germline ends came to 27 bases. The CDR3 nucleotides are TGTGCCAGCACCCCGGGACAGCCGGGACTAGGCCTACCAGATACGCAGTATTTT. Its protein is CASTPGQPGLGLPDTQYF.

The chain joins TRBV10-3 to TRBJ1-1; the D is unclear. V lost 0 bases to trimming and J lost 4 bases, with 9 bases between them. Germline assignment: CDR1 ENHRY and CDR2 SYGVKD. The CDR3 spans 14 residues. CDR3: CAISESPGFTEAFF. CDR3 sequence (DNA): TGTGCCATCAGTGAGTCGCCAGGCTTCACTGAAGCTTTCTTT.

There are a few counts of this clone. J is TRBJ2-7 and V is TRBV6-5; a possible D gene is TRBD1 (6 bases). This CDR3 has 15 residues. The germline V and J ends were trimmed by 5 bases and 1 base, with 15 bases remaining between them. CDR1 is MNHEY and CDR2 is SVGAGI in the germline V gene. The DNA of the CDR3 is TGTGCCAGCAGTAACCTGGACAGTTTATCCTACGAGCAGTACTTC. It encodes CASSNLDSLSYEQYF.

The J gene is TRBJ2-7, the V gene TRBV6-5; 11 bases are shared with TRBD1. Trimming took 2 bases from V and 7 from J; bases not matched to a gene: 4. The CDR3 covers 14 residues. CDR1 and CDR2 from the germline V gene are MNHEY and SVGAGI. CDR3 protein: CASSYGQGAGEQYF. The CDR3 region has the DNA TGTGCCAGCAGTTACGGACAGGGGGCGGGGGAGCAGTACTTC.